Sequencing of this T cell receptor (beta chain) was carried out in a study of blood T cell repertoires in COVID-19. Background on the study: Spain, Italy and the United States supplied samples that represented acute and convalescent COVID-19.

There are 11 residues in the CDR3. Germline values: CDR1 GTSNPN, CDR2 SVGIG (reference sequence). Trimming shortened V by 2 bases and J by 8 bases, and 4 bases separated the two germline ends. Remarks on this clone: Distinct nucleotide sequences in the sample also encode this CDR3.

Original processing methods: Nucleated cell number was recorded as an estimate derived from reference gene primer amplification. Profiled with immunoSEQ multiplex PCR; TCRdb holds only in-frame clones, not every one. V, J and clone size derive from that table, while D and trimming were established from the DNA sequence. The table lists under 250,000 clones, 70% to 90% of them singletons. Sequenced input: peripheral blood. This clonotype was obtained from a human donor in a cohort sampled during active COVID-19. The V call is TRBV30, the J call TRBJ1-6; D uncertain. The CDR3 coding sequence is TGTGCCTGGAGTAGAGATTCACCCCTCCACTTT. Translation: CAWSRDSPLHF.